This record concerns one T cell receptor (beta chain) sequence. TCRB transcripts that were expressed got sequenced, as all of the isolated RNA had been reverse transcribed. It was found that naive, central memory and regulatory T cell samples averaged approximately 3.6 million reads. Clones were read by immunoSEQ multiplex PCR, and TCRdb kept only the in-frame ones, dropping some. The sample includes about 250,000 clones, roughly an eighth of them seen just once. These data come from a study of beta chain features in type 1 diabetes. This sequence was found in a woman in her 40s in good health. Material for sequencing was naive CD4+ T cells from blood.

CDR3 nucleotides: TGTGCCAGCAGCGTAGGTGAGGGGAGGGGGTACACTGAAGCTTTCTTT. Residues: CASSVGEGRGYTEAFF. V and J are TRBV9 and TRBJ1-1; a weak D match, TRBD1 (6 bases). Trimming took 0 bases from V and 3 from J, leaving 15 bases between them. Germline V gene lookup returns CDR1 SGDLS and CDR2 YYNGEE. The CDR3 extends over 16 amino acids. Full variable domain (missing parts from reference TRBV9 and TRBJ1-1): DSGVTQTPKHLITATGQRVTLRCSPRSGDLSVYWYQQSLDQGLQFLIQYYNGEERAKGNILERFSAQQFPDLHSELNLSSLELGDSALYFCASSVGEGRGYTEAFFGQGTRLTVV.